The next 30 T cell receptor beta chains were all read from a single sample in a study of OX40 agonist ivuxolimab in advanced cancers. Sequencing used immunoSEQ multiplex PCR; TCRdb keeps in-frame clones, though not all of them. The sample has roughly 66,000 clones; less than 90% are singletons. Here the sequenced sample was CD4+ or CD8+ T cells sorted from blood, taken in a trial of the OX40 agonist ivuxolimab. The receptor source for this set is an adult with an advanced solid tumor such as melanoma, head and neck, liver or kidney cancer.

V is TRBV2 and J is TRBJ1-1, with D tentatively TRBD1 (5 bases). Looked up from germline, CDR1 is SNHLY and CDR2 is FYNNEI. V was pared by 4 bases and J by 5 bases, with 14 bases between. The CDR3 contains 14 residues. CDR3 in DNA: TGTGCCAGCAGTGGACAGCGCACTGGGACTGAAGCTTTCTTT. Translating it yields CASSGQRTGTEAFF.

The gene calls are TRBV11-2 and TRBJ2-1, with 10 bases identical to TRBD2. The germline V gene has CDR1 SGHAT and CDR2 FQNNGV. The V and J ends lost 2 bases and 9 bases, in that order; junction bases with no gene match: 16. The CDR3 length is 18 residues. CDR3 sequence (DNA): TGTGCCAGCAGCTTACAGCCAAGACTAGCGGGTACTAGTGGTGAGCAGTTCTTC. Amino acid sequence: CASSLQPRLAGTSGEQFF.

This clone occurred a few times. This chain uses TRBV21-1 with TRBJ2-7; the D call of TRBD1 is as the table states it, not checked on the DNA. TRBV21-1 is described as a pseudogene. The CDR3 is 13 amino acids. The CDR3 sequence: CASSNAFQGEQYF. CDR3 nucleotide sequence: TGTGCCAGCAGCAACGCCTTCCAGGGTGAGCAGTACTTC.

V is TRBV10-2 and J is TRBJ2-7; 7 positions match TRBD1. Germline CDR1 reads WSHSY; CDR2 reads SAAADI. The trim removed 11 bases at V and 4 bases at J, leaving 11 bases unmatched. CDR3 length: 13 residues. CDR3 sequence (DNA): TGCGCCGGCGGACCGGGACAGAGATACGAGCAGTACTTC. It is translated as CAGGPGQRYEQYF.

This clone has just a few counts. The DNA of the CDR3 is TGCAGCGTTGGCAGGGGACGCAATCAGCCCCAGCATTTT. This sequence encodes CSVGRGRNQPQHF. The chain recombines TRBV29-1 with TRBJ1-5, with TRBD1 as a possible D gene (6 bases). CDR3 length: 13 residues. With 4 bases removed from V and 2 bases from J, the gap between germline ends came to 9 bases. Germline V gene data show CDR1 as SQVTM and CDR2 as ANQGSEA.

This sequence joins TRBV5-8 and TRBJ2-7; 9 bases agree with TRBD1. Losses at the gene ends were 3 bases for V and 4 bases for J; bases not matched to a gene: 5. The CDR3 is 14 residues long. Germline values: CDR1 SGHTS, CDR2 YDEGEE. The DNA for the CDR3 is TGTGCCAGCAGCTCCGGGACAGGGAGGTACGAGCAGTACTTC. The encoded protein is CASSSGTGRYEQYF.

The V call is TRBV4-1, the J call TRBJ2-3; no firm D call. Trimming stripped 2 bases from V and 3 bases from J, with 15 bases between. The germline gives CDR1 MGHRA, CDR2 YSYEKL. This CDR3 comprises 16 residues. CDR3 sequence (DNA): TGCGCCAGCAGCCAAATTTCAAGGCTCGGGACAGATACGCAGTATTTT. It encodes CASSQISRLGTDTQYF.

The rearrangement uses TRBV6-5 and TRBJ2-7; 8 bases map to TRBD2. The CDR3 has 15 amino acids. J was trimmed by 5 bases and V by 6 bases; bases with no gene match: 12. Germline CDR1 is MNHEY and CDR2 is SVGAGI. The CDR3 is CASRPKRELVHEQYF. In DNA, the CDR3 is TGTGCCAGCAGACCAAAGCGGGAGTTGGTCCACGAGCAGTACTTC.

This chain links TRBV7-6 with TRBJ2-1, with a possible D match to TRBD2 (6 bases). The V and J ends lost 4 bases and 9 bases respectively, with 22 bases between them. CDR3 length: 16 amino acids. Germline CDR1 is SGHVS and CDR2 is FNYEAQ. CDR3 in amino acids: CASSWGMVGSEGEQFF. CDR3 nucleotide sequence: TGTGCCAGCAGCTGGGGAATGGTCGGGAGCGAGGGTGAGCAGTTCTTC. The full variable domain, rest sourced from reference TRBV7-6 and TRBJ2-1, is GAGVSQSPRYKVTKRGQDVALRCDPISGHVSLYWYRQALGQGPEFLTYFNYEAQQDKSGLPNDRFSAERPEGSISTLTIQRTEQRDSAMYRCASSWGMVGSEGEQFFGPGTRLTVL.

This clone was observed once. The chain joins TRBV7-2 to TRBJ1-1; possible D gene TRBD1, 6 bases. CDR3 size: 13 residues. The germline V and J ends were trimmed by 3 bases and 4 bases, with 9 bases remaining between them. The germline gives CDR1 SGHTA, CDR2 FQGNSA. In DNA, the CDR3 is TGTGCCAGCAGCTTTTCAGGGGTCACTGAAGCTTTCTTT. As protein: CASSFSGVTEAFF.

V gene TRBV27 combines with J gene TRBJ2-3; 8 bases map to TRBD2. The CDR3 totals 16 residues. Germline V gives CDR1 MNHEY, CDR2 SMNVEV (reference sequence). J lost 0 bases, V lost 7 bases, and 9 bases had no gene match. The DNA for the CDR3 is TGTGCCAGCACCAGCGGGAGTAAACCTAGCACAGATACGCAGTATTTT. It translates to CASTSGSKPSTDTQYF.

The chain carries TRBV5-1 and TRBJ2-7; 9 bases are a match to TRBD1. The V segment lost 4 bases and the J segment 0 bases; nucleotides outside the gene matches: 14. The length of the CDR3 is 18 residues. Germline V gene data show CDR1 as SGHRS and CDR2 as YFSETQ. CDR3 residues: CASSPYNLRTGASYEQYF. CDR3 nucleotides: TGCGCCAGCAGCCCTTATAACCTAAGGACAGGGGCCTCCTACGAGCAGTACTTC.

In nucleotides, the CDR3 is TGTGCCAGCAGGGACTATGAAAAACTGTTTTTT. The encoded protein is CASRDYEKLFF. The chain uses TRBV2 and TRBJ1-4, with D unresolved. The CDR3 covers 11 residues. V gave up 6 bases and J gave up 6 bases, with 5 bases separating them. Germline-derived CDR1 and CDR2 are SNHLY and FYNNEI.

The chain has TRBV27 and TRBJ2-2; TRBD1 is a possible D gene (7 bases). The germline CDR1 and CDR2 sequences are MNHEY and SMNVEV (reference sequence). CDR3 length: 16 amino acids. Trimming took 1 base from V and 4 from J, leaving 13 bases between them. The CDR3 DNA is TGTGCCAGCAGTTTATGGAGGGGACAGACCACCGGGGAGCTGTTTTTT. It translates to CASSLWRGQTTGELFF.

The CDR3 DNA sequence: TGTGCCAGCAGCGGACAGGGAACTAACACCGGGGAGCTGTTTTTT. It specifies CASSGQGTNTGELFF. The chain combines TRBV2 with TRBJ2-2, with 8 nucleotides matching TRBD1. Germline lookup yields CDR1 SNHLY and CDR2 FYNNEI. Unmatched junction bases numbered 5, after V lost 6 bases and J lost 2 bases. The CDR3 length is 15 residues.

The CDR3 is CASRYTGTSGSTGELFF. Written as DNA, the CDR3 is TGTGCCAGCAGATATACCGGGACTAGCGGGAGCACCGGGGAGCTGTTTTTT. The rearrangement uses TRBV25-1 and TRBJ2-2; 14 bases fit TRBD2. There are 17 residues in the CDR3. Germline V gene lookup returns CDR1 MGHDK and CDR2 SYGVNS. The junction had 7 bases not matched to a gene; V was cut back by 6 bases and J by 4 bases. Full variable domain (rest looked up from reference TRBV25-1 and TRBJ2-2): EADIYQTPRYLVIGTGKKITLECSQTMGHDKMYWYQQDPGMELHLIHYSYGVNSTEKGDLSSESTVSRIRTEHFPLTLESARPSHTSQYLCASRYTGTSGSTGELFFGEGSRLTVL.

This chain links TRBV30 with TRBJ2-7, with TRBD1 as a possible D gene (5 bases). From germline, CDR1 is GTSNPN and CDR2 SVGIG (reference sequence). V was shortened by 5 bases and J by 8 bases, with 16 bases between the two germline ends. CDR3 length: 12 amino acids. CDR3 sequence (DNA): TGTGCCTGGGGACACGGTGGTAGTCAGCAGTACTTC. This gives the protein CAWGHGGSQQYF.

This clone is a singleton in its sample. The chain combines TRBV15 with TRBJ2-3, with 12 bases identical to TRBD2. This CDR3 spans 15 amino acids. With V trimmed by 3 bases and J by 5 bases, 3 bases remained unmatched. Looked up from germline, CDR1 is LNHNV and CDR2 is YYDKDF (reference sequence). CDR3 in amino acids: CATSRAGLAGDTQYF. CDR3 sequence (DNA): TGTGCCACCAGCAGGGCGGGACTAGCGGGAGATACGCAGTATTTT.

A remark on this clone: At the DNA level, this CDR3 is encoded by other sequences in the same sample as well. The CDR3 sequence is CASSLRRGTYEQYF. CDR3 DNA sequence: TGTGCCAGCAGCTTACGGCGGGGCACCTACGAGCAGTACTTC. The chain uses TRBV7-8 and TRBJ2-7, with D possibly TRBD2 on 6 matching bases. This CDR3 has 14 residues. The V gene lost 2 bases and the J gene lost 2 bases, with 10 bases spanning the gap. Germline CDR1 and CDR2: SGHVS and FQNEAQ.

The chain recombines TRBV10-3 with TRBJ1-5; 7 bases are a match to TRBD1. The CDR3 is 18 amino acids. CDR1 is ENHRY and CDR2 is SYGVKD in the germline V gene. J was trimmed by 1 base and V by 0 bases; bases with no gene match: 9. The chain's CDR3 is CAISESKTGARSNQPQHF. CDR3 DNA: TGTGCCATCAGTGAGTCGAAAACAGGGGCGAGGAGCAATCAGCCCCAGCATTTT.

The CDR3 spells CASSPEKWTQYF. The CDR3 coding sequence is TGTGCCAGCTCACCCGAGAAGTGGACCCAGTACTTC. The chain employs TRBV18 and TRBJ2-5; D not certain. This CDR3 is 12 amino acids long. Germline CDR1 KGHSH, CDR2 LQKENI. Trimming cost V 3 bases and J 7 bases, with 9 bases left between them.

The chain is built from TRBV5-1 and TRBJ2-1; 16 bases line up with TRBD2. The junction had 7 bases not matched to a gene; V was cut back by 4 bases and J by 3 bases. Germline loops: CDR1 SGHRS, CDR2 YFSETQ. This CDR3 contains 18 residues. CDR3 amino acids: CASSPGLAGGLGYNEQFF. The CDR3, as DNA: TGCGCCAGCAGCCCGGGACTAGCGGGAGGGCTAGGCTACAATGAGCAGTTCTTC.

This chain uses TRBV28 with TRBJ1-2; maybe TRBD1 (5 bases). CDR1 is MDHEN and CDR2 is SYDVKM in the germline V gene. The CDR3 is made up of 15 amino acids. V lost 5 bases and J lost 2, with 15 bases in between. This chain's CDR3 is CASSPTGPRNYGYTF. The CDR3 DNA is TGTGCCAGCAGTCCAACGGGGCCCCGGAACTATGGCTACACCTTC.

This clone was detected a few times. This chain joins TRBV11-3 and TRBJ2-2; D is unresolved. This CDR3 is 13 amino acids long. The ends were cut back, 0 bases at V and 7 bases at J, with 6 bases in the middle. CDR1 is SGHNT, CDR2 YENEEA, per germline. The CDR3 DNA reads TGTGCCAGCAGCTTAGAGGGTGGCGGGGAGCTGTTTTTT. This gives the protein CASSLEGGGELFF.

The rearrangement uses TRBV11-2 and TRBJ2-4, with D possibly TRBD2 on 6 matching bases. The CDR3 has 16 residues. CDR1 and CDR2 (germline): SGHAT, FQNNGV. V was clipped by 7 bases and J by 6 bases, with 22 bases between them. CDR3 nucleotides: TGTGCCAGCACCGACCCAATTGGGGGGTTGCTAAACATTCAGTACTTC. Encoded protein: CASTDPIGGLLNIQYF.

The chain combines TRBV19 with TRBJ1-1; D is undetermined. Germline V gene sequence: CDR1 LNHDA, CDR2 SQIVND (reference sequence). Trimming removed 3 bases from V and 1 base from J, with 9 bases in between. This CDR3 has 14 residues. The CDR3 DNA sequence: TGTGCCAGTAGTATCGGATGGGGGAACACTGAAGCTTTCTTT. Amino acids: CASSIGWGNTEAFF. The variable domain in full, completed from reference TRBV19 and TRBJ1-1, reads DGGITQSPKYLFRKEGQNVTLSCEQNLNHDAMYWYRQDPGQGLRLIYYSQIVNDFQKGDIAEGYSVSREKKESFPLTVTSAQKNPTAFYLCASSIGWGNTEAFFGQGTRLTVV.

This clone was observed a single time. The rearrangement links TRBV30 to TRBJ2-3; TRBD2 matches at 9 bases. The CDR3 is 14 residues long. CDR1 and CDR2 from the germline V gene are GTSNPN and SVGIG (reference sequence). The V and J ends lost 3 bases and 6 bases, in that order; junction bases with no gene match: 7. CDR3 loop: CAWSRTSVSDTQYF. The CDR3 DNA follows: TGTGCCTGGAGCAGGACTAGCGTCTCTGATACGCAGTATTTT.

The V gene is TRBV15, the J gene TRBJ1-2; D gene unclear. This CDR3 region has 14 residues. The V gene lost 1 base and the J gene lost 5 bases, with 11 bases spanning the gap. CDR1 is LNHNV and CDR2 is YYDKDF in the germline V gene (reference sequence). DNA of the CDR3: TGTGCCACCAGCAGAGCCCAGGATAGTTATGGCTACACCTTC. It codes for CATSRAQDSYGYTF.

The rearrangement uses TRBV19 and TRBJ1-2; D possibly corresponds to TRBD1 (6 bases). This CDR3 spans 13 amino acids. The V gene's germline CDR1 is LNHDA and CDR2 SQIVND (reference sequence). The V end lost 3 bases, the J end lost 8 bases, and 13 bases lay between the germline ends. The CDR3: CASSIAGDLGYTF. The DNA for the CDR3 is TGTGCCAGTAGTATCGCAGGGGATCTAGGCTACACCTTC.

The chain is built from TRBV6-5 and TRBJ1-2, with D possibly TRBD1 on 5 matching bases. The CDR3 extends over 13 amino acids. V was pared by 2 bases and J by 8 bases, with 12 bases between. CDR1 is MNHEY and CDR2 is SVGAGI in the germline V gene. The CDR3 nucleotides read TGTGCCAGCAGTTACCGCAGGGAGGCGGGCTACACCTTC. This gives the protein CASSYRREAGYTF.